This paragraph reports one TCR beta chain. Antigen specificity is unknown. The germline gives CDR1 SNHLY, CDR2 FYNNEI. This CDR3 spans 15 amino acids. V lost 10 bases to trimming and J lost 0 bases; unmatched junction nucleotides: 5. The data are from a study of shared clonotypes between healthy human individuals. The wider study: Aged between 18 and 49, the donors were a couple of women and three men. Whole-study findings and limits: On the whole, naive subsets had larger estimated richness than memory subsets had. Across a handful of donors, naive CD4 shared roughly 5.2%, naive CD8 over 3%, memory CD4 more than 2%, memory CD8 more than 0.35%.

Methods used by the authors: Filtering differed because ImmunoSEQ produced junction-only sequences that carried no quality scores. Libraries were prepared by immunoSEQ multiplex PCR; TCRdb keeps only in-frame clonotypes and omits some of them. V and J calls and clone size are those listed in that table; D and trimming were worked out from the DNA. The sample yields about 680,000 clones, roughly nine tenths seen once. Naive-designated CD8 cells lacked CD45RO, were positively enriched for CCR7, and omitted terminally differentiated effector memory CD45RA+ cells. The sequenced sample consisted of naive CD8+ T cells sorted from blood. The J gene is TRBJ2-3, the V gene TRBV2, with 12 bases identical to TRBD2. This clonotype originated in a man younger than 45 in good health. As DNA, the CDR3 is TGTGCCATCCGGGGGACTAGCGGGAGCACAGATACGCAGTATTTT. Translated: CAIRGTSGSTDTQYF.